The 5 T cell receptor beta chains listed next were all sequenced from one sample in a study of blood T cell repertoires in COVID-19. Repertoires were generated with immunoSEQ multiplex PCR, while TCRdb's copy carries only in-frame clones and drops some. The sample lists under 150,000 clones, around four fifths seen once, with roughly 25% in the top ten. What was sequenced was peripheral blood. All receptors derive from a human donor in a cohort sampled during active COVID-19.

This sequence joins TRBV28 and TRBJ2-7; D possibly corresponds to TRBD2 (5 bases). V was clipped by 2 bases and J by 6 bases, with 14 bases between them. Germline V lookup: CDR1 MDHEN, CDR2 SYDVKM. The CDR3 is 14 amino acids. This CDR3 reads CASSLRGGPREQYF. Here the CDR3 DNA reads TGTGCCAGCAGTTTAAGAGGAGGTCCCCGCGAGCAGTACTTC. The full variable domain, completed using reference TRBV28 and TRBJ2-7, is DVKVTQSSRYLVKRTGEKVFLECVQDMDHENMFWYRQDPGLGLRLIYFSYDVKMKEKGDIPEGYSVSREKKERFSLILESASTNQTSMYLCASSLRGGPREQYFGPGTRLTVT.

CDR3 in DNA: TGTGCCAGCAGCTCCGCACAAAAAGAGACCCAGTACTTC. The encoded protein is CASSSAQKETQYF. This chain uses TRBV6-5 with TRBJ2-5; D gene ambiguous. Germline V CDR1 and CDR2: MNHEY, SVGAGI. Trimming pared 6 bases from V and 3 bases from J, leaving 11 bases between. The CDR3 runs 13 residues.

The chain combines TRBV5-7 with TRBJ1-5; a weak D match, TRBD1 (6 bases). TRBV5-7 is assigned to the ORF class and has an uncertain function. This CDR3 spans 15 amino acids. The germline V and J ends were trimmed by 4 bases and 4 bases, with 15 bases remaining between them. CDR3 loop: CASSPDRFRNQPQHF. DNA for the CDR3: TGTGCCAGCAGCCCCGACAGGTTTCGTAATCAGCCCCAGCATTTT.

V usage is TRBV7-9 and J usage is TRBJ2-1, with 10 positions matching TRBD2. Trimming removed 6 bases from V and 4 bases from J; junction bases left unmatched: 6. This CDR3 is built from 15 residues. Germline values: CDR1 SEHNR, CDR2 FQNEAQ (reference sequence). The DNA for the CDR3 is TGTGCCAGCAGTCCGACTAGCGGGCCTTACAATGAGCAGTTCTTC. This codes for CASSPTSGPYNEQFF.

CDR3 protein: CASCPGLASTDTQYF. Here the CDR3 DNA reads TGTGCCAGCTGCCCGGGACTAGCCAGCACAGATACGCAGTATTTT. The genes are TRBV10-3 and TRBJ2-3, with TRBD2 identical over 9 bases. The germline V gene encodes CDR1 ENHRY and CDR2 SYGVKD. The CDR3 totals 15 residues. V gave up 10 bases and J gave up 0 bases; unmatched junction bases: 8.